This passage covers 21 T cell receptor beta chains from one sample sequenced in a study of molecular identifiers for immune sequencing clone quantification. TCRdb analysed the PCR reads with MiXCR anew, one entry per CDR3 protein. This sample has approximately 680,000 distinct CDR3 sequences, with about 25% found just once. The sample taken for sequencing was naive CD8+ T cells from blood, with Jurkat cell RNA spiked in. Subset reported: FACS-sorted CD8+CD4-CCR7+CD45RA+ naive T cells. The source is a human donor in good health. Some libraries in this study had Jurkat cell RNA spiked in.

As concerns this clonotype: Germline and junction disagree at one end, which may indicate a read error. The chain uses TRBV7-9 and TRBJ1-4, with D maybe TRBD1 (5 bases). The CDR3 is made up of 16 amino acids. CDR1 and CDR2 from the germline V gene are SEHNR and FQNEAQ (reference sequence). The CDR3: CASSSAARDGPEKLSF. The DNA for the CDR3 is TGTGCCAGCAGCTCCGCCGCCCGGGACGGACCGGAAAAACTGTCTTTT.

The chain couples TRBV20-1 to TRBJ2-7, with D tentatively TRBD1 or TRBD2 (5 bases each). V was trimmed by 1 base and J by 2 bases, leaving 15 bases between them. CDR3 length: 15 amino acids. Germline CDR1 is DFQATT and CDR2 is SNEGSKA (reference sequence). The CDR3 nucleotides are TGCAGTGCTAGAGGCAGGGCAGGAGGACCCTACGAGCAGTACTTC. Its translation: CSARGRAGGPYEQYF.

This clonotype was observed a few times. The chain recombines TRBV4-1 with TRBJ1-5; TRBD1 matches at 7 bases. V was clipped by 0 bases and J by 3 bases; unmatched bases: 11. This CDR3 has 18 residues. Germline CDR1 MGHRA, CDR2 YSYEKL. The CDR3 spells CASSQEGGRRKLNQPQHF. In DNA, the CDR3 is TGCGCCAGCAGCCAAGAAGGGGGCCGCAGGAAACTCAATCAGCCCCAGCATTTT.

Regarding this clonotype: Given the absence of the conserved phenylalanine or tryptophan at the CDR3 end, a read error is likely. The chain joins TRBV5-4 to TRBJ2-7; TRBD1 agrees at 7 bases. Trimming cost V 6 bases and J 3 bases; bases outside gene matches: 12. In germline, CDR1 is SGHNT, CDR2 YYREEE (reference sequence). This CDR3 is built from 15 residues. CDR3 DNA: TGTGCCAGCATCTTAGGGGGCCCTTCCCACTACGAGCAGTACCTC. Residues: CASILGGPSHYEQYL.

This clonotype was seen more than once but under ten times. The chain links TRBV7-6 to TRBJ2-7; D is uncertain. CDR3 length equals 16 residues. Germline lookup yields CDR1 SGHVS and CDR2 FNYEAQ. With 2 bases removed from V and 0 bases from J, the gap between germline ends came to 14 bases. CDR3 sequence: CASSLLSGDTSYEQYF. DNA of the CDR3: TGTGCCAGCAGCTTATTGTCGGGTGACACCTCCTACGAGCAGTACTTC. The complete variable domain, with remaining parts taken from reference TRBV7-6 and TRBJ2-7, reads GAGVSQSPRYKVTKRGQDVALRCDPISGHVSLYWYRQALGQGPEFLTYFNYEAQQDKSGLPNDRFSAERPEGSISTLTIQRTEQRDSAMYRCASSLLSGDTSYEQYFGPGTRLTVT.

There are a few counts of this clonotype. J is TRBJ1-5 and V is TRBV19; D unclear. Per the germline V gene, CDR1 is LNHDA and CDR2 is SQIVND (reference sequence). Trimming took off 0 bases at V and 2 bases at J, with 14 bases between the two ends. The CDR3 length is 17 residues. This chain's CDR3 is CASSIDHSWIRNQPQHF. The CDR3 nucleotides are TGTGCCAGTAGTATAGATCACAGTTGGATCCGCAATCAGCCCCAGCATTTT.

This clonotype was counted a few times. CDR3 DNA: TGTGCCAGCAGTCTGCGGGGGGACTCCTACGAGCAGTACTTC. This encodes CASSLRGDSYEQYF. The chain has TRBV27 and TRBJ2-7; 8 bases agree with TRBD2. CDR3 size: 14 residues. J lost 0 bases, V lost 5 bases, and 3 bases had no gene match. Germline-derived CDR1 and CDR2 are MNHEY and SMNVEV (reference sequence).

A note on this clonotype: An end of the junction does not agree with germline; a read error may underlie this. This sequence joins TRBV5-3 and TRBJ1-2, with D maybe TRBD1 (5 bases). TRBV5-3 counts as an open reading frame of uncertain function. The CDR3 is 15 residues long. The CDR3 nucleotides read TGTGCCAGCAGCTTGGACGGGGGAATCAACTATGGCTACACCTTC. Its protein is CASSLDGGINYGYTF.

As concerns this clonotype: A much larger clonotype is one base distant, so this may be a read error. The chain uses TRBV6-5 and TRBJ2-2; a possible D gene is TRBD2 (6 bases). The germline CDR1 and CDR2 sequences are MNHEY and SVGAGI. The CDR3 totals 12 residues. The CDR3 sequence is CASSPRGGELLF. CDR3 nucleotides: TGTGCCAGCAGCCCCCGGGGCGGGGAGCTGCTTTTT.

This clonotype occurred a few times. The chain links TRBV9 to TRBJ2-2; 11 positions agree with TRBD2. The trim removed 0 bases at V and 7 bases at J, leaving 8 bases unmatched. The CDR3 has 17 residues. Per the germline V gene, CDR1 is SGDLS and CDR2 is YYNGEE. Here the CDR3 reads CASSVVGLAGGSGELFF. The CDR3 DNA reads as TGTGCCAGCAGCGTAGTTGGTCTAGCGGGAGGAAGCGGGGAGCTGTTTTTT.

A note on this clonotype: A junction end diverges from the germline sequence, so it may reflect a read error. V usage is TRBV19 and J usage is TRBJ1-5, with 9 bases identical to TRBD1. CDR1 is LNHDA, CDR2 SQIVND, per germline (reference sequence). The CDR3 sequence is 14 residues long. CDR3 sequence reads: CASTSTGGNQPQHF. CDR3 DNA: TGTGCCAGTACCAGTACAGGGGGCAACCAGCCCCAGCATTTT.

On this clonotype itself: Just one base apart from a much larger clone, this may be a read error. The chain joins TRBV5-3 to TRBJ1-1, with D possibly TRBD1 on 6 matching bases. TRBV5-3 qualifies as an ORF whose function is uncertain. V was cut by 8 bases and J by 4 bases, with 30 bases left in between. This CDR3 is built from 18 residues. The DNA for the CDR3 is TGTGCCAGCAGCGTTGTTGGGGGCGCTACAGGGTCGAGCACTGAAGCTTTCTTT. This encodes CASSVVGGATGSSTEAFF.

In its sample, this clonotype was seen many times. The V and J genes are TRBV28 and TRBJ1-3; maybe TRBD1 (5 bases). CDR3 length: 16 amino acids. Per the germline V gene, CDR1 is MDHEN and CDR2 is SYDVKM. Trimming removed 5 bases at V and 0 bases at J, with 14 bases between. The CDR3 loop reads CASSGDGGFSGNTIYF. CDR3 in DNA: TGTGCCAGCAGTGGGGACGGTGGTTTCTCTGGAAACACCATATATTTT.

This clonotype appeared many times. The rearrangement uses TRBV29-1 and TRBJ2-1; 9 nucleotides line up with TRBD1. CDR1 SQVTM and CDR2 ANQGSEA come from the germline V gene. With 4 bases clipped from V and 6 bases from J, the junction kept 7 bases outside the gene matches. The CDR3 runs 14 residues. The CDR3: CSVGTRQGVNEQFF. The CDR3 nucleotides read TGCAGCGTTGGGACGAGACAGGGGGTCAATGAGCAGTTCTTC.

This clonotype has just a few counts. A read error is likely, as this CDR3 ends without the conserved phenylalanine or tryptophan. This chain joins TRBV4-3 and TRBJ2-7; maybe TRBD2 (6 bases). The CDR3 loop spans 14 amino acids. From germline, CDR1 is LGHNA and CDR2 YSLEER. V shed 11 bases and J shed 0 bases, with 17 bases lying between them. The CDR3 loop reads CAPIAAGPSYEQYL. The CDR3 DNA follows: TGCGCCCCGATCGCCGCGGGGCCCTCCTACGAGCAGTACCTC.

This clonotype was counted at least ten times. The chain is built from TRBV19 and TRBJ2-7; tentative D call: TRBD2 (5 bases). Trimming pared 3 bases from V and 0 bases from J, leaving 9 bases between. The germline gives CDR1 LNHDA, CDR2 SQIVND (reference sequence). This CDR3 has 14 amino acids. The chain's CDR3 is CASSIFGDSYEQYF. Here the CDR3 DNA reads TGTGCCAGTAGTATCTTCGGGGACTCCTACGAGCAGTACTTC.

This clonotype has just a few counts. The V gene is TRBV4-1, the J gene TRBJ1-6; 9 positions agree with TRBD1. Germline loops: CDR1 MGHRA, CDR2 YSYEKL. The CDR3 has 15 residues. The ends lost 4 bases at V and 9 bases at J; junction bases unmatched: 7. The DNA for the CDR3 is TGCGCCAGCAGCCTCGGGACAGGGCTTGGTTCACCCCTCCACTTT. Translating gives CASSLGTGLGSPLHF.

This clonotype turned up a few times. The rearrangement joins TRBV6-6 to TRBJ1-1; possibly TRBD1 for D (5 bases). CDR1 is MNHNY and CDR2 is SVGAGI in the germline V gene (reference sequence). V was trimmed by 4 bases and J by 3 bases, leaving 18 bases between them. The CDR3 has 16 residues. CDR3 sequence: CASSLNPRVEDTEAFF. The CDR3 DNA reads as TGTGCCAGCAGTTTGAATCCCAGGGTGGAGGACACTGAAGCTTTCTTT.

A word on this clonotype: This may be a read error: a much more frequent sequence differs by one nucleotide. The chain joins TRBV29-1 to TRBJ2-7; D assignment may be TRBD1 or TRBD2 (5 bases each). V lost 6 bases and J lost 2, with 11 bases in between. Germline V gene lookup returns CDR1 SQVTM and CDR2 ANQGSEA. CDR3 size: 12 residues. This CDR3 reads CSVGLGAYEQYF. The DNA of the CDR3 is TGCAGCGTGGGTTTGGGGGCCTACGAGCAGTACTTC.

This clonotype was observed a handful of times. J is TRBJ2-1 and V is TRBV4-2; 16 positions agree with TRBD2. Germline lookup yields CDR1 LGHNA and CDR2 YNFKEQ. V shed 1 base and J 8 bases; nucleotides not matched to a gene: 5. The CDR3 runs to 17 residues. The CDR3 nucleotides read TGTGCCAGCAGCCAAGCTGGGACTAGCGGGAGGGCCTATGAGCAGTTCTTC. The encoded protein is CASSQAGTSGRAYEQFF.

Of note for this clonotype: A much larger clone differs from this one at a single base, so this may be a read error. The CDR3 reads CARSQDGHFAFF. CDR3 DNA: TGCGCCAGAAGCCAAGACGGTCACTTCGCTTTCTTT. The chain is built from TRBV4-1 and TRBJ1-1; D ambiguous. This CDR3 contains 12 residues. In germline, CDR1 is MGHRA, CDR2 YSYEKL.